These 26 T cell receptor beta chains were sequenced from one sample in a study of spatial heterogeneity in lung cancer. MiXCR was run by TCRdb on the 5' RACE reads, yielding one entry per CDR3 protein. Of under 45,000 distinct CDR3 sequences listed, more than 6.5% are singletons. Specified time point: blood at routine non-recurrence follow-up after resection. Sequences were derived from PBMCs, sampled at follow-up. All receptors derive from a male donor with early-stage non-small cell lung cancer.

This clonotype appeared many times. The chain recombines TRBV12-3 or TRBV12-4 with TRBJ2-5; weak D call: TRBD2 (6 bases). V was clipped by 5 bases and J by 5 bases, with 12 bases between them. CDR3 length: 13 amino acids. CDR3 region: CASSVTRFETQYF. CDR3 nucleotides: TGTGCCAGCAGTGTGACTAGATTTGAGACCCAGTACTTC.

Many counts were recorded for this clonotype. CDR3 sequence: CASSATGARYEQYF. The CDR3 coding sequence is TGTGCCAGCAGCGCGACAGGGGCCCGATACGAGCAGTACTTC. The chain has TRBV9 and TRBJ2-7, with 8 bases lining up with TRBD1. Trimming removed 3 bases from V and 4 bases from J; junction bases left unmatched: 6. CDR1 is SGDLS, CDR2 YYNGEE, per germline. The CDR3 contains 14 residues.

This clonotype showed up many times. The rearrangement uses TRBV4-1 and TRBJ1-1, with 9 bases lining up with TRBD1. Per the germline V gene, CDR1 is MGHRA and CDR2 is YSYEKL. After removal of 8 bases from V and 4 bases from J, the junction contained 5 bases not matched to a gene. The CDR3 has 13 amino acids. CDR3 nucleotides: TGCGCCAGCTCTTCGACAGGGGGCACTGAAGCTTTCTTT. Its protein is CASSSTGGTEAFF.

This clonotype appeared many times. The V gene is TRBV30, the J gene TRBJ2-7, with 8 bases lining up with TRBD2. The germline gives CDR1 GTSNPN, CDR2 SVGIG (reference sequence). The CDR3 runs to 13 residues. Trimming removed 4 bases from V and 7 bases from J; junction bases left unmatched: 9. The CDR3 sequence: CAWNLAGGGEQYF. DNA for the CDR3: TGTGCCTGGAATCTCGCGGGGGGAGGTGAGCAGTACTTC.

This clonotype was seen many times. The chain recombines TRBV5-6 with TRBJ2-4; D ambiguous. Deletions cut 2 bases from V and 8 bases from J, with 8 bases between. CDR1 is SGHDT and CDR2 is YYEEEE in the germline V gene. The CDR3 extends over 12 amino acids. CDR3 in DNA: TGTGCCAGCAGCTTACCTCAAGACATTCAGTACTTC. Translating gives CASSLPQDIQYF.

The table lists this clonotype with many counts. V is TRBV6-1 and J is TRBJ1-2, with D hard to call. Germline V gene sequence: CDR1 MNHNS, CDR2 SASEGT. The V end lost 1 base, the J end lost 4 bases, and 10 bases lay between the germline ends. The CDR3 contains 14 residues. DNA for the CDR3: TGTGCCAGCAGTGAAGAAGGTCATCTCTATGGCTACACCTTC. Translated, it gives CASSEEGHLYGYTF.

In this sample, this clonotype turned up many times. V and J are TRBV10-1 and TRBJ1-1; D call uncertain. The germline V and J ends were trimmed by 2 bases and 10 bases, with 8 bases remaining between them. This CDR3 has 11 residues. Germline values: CDR1 WNHNN, CDR2 SYGVQD (reference sequence). The CDR3 coding sequence is TGCGCCAGCAGTGAGCCCCCTGGAGCTTTCTTT. Translation gives CASSEPPGAFF.

This clonotype was counted at least ten times. The rearrangement joins TRBV2 to TRBJ2-1; 9 positions match TRBD1. CDR1 SNHLY and CDR2 FYNNEI come from the germline V gene. The CDR3 sequence is 16 residues long. The V and J ends lost 6 bases and 5 bases, in that order; junction bases with no gene match: 11. Here the CDR3 DNA reads TGTGCCAGCAGCCGCACCCGGGACAGGGCCCACAATGAGCAGTTCTTC. Translating gives CASSRTRDRAHNEQFF.

This clonotype was seen repeatedly, ten times or more. The chain employs TRBV27 and TRBJ1-6; D not certain. Germline V gene lookup returns CDR1 MNHEY and CDR2 SMNVEV (reference sequence). CDR3 size: 14 residues. Trimming removed 8 bases from V and 7 bases from J, with 15 bases in between. CDR3 sequence: CASGIVFGNSPLHF. CDR3 DNA sequence: TGTGCCAGCGGGATCGTCTTCGGGAATTCACCCCTCCACTTT.

This chain links TRBV12-3 or TRBV12-4 with TRBJ1-1, with D unclear. V gave up 2 bases and J gave up 1 base, with 5 bases separating them. The CDR3 runs 13 residues. The CDR3 bases are TGTGCCAGCAGTTTACCCCCGAACACTGAAGCTTTCTTT. Translation: CASSLPPNTEAFF.

This clonotype has at least ten counts. The chain employs TRBV12-3 or TRBV12-4 and TRBJ2-4; tentatively, D is TRBD1 or TRBD2 (5 bases each). The CDR3 is 13 residues long. V was trimmed by 3 bases and J by 6 bases, leaving 9 bases between them. CDR3 sequence (DNA): TGTGCCAGCAGTTTCGGGGCGGGAAACATTCAGTACTTC. As protein: CASSFGAGNIQYF.

This clonotype was detected ten times or more. V is TRBV19 and J is TRBJ1-5; D gene uncertain. V lost 5 bases to trimming and J lost 0 bases, with 11 bases between them. This CDR3 is 15 amino acids long. Germline CDR1 reads LNHDA; CDR2 reads SQIVND (reference sequence). CDR3 residues: CASSVQALSNQPQHF. The CDR3 region has the DNA TGTGCCAGTAGTGTCCAGGCTCTTAGCAATCAGCCCCAGCATTTT.

CDR3 loop: CSAKGTVATNEKLFF. The CDR3, as DNA: TGCAGTGCTAAAGGGACGGTTGCAACTAATGAAAAACTGTTTTTT. V and J are TRBV20-1 and TRBJ1-4; D is possibly TRBD1 (5 bases). The CDR3 totals 15 residues. CDR1 is DFQATT and CDR2 is SNEGSKA in the germline V gene (reference sequence). The V end was cut by 4 bases, the J end by 0 bases, with 12 bases between.

This clonotype was counted many times. The rearrangement links TRBV6-6 to TRBJ2-1; TRBD2 might be the D (5 bases). CDR1 MNHNY and CDR2 SVGAGI come from the germline V gene (reference sequence). Trimming removed 5 bases from V and 3 bases from J, with 8 bases in between. This CDR3 spans 13 amino acids. The CDR3 is CASSPEDYNEQFF. For the CDR3, the DNA is TGTGCCAGCAGTCCGGAGGACTACAATGAGCAGTTCTTC.

The chain links TRBV30 to TRBJ1-1; no clear D. Trimming left V 4 bases short and J 0 bases short, with 12 bases between. From germline, CDR1 is GTSNPN and CDR2 SVGIG (reference sequence). This CDR3 comprises 14 residues. The CDR3 coding sequence is TGTGCCTGGACTACTGACCTTATGAACACTGAAGCTTTCTTT. It is translated as CAWTTDLMNTEAFF. The full variable domain, its missing parts supplied by reference TRBV30 and TRBJ1-1, is SQTIHQWPATLVQPVGSPLSLECTVEGTSNPNLYWYRQAAGRGLQLLFYSVGIGQISSEVPQNLSASRPQDRQFILSSKKLLLSDSGFYLCAWTTDLMNTEAFFGQGTRLTVV.

CDR3 region: CASSLGTVSYNEQFF. Here the CDR3 DNA reads TGTGCCAGCAGCTTAGGGACTGTCTCCTACAATGAGCAGTTCTTC. V usage is TRBV7-8 and J usage is TRBJ2-1; the D gene is possibly TRBD2 (5 bases). Per germline, CDR1 SGHVS and CDR2 FQNEAQ. The CDR3 is 15 amino acids. V lost 1 base and J 0 bases, leaving 7 bases between the germline ends.

This clonotype is deemed medium-sized (0.01 to 0.1%). V and J are TRBV7-6 and TRBJ2-5, with D tentatively TRBD2 (6 bases). Trimming cost V 8 bases and J 4 bases, with 20 bases left between them. Germline-derived CDR1 and CDR2 are SGHVS and FNYEAQ. There are 15 residues in the CDR3. DNA for the CDR3: TGTGCCAGCCGAGAAGGATTAGCGGACGGAGAGACCCAGTACTTC. Residues: CASREGLADGETQYF.

This clonotype appeared many times. This CDR3 is CASSKLYGYTF. The DNA for the CDR3 is TGTGCCAGTAGTAAACTGTATGGCTACACCTTC. This chain uses TRBV19 with TRBJ1-2, with D hard to call. Per the germline V gene, CDR1 is LNHDA and CDR2 is SQIVND (reference sequence). Trimming took 4 bases from V and 5 from J, leaving 5 bases between them. The CDR3 extends over 11 amino acids.

The CDR3 DNA reads as TGTGCCAGCAGGACAGGGCTTACCTTCTACGAGCAGTACTTC. It specifies CASRTGLTFYEQYF. The chain combines TRBV7-9 with TRBJ2-7; TRBD1 matches at 7 bases. Germline lookup yields CDR1 SEHNR and CDR2 FQNEAQ (reference sequence). V lost 6 bases, J lost 3 bases, and 8 bases stayed unmatched. The CDR3 has 14 residues.

The chain combines TRBV29-1 with TRBJ1-2; perhaps TRBD1 as D (6 bases). The CDR3 has 12 amino acids. Looked up from germline, CDR1 is SQVTM and CDR2 is ANQGSEA. The V gene lost 7 bases and the J gene lost 5 bases, with 14 bases spanning the gap. Written as DNA, the CDR3 is TGCAGCGCCCAACGGGGGCCGTATGGCTACACCTTC. Residues: CSAQRGPYGYTF.

V usage is TRBV7-3 and J usage is TRBJ2-5; perhaps TRBD1 as D (5 bases). Germline V gives CDR1 SGHTA, CDR2 FQGTGA. Trimming removed 4 bases at V and 5 bases at J, with 17 bases between. The CDR3 has 15 residues. The CDR3 coding sequence is TGTGCCAGCAGCTCTAAGGACAACTCCGGTGAGACCCAGTACTTC. This translates into CASSSKDNSGETQYF.

This clonotype has ten or more counts. The chain employs TRBV5-5 and TRBJ1-1; D possibly corresponds to TRBD1 (5 bases). Germline CDR1 and CDR2: SGHKS and YYEKEE (reference sequence). The length of the CDR3 is 15 residues. V dropped 1 base and J dropped 3 bases, with 13 bases sitting between them. CDR3 in DNA: TGTGCCAGCAGCTTGAGGTGGGGCGAGGACACTGAAGCTTTCTTT. This encodes CASSLRWGEDTEAFF. The variable domain in full, with the rest retrieved from reference TRBV5-5 and TRBJ1-1, is DAGVTQSPTHLIKTRGQQVTLRCSPISGHKSVSWYQQVLGQGPQFIFQYYEKEERGRGNFPDRFSARQFPNYSSELNVNALLLGDSALYLCASSLRWGEDTEAFFGQGTRLTVV.

Only a few counts were recorded for this clonotype. The V and J genes are TRBV9 and TRBJ2-4; 10 bases map to TRBD2. CDR3 length: 16 residues. Germline loops: CDR1 SGDLS, CDR2 YYNGEE. V lost 2 bases and J lost 5; bases outside the gene matches: 7. The CDR3 DNA is TGTGCCAGCAGCGTTGCAAGCGGGGGGGCACAAAACATTCAGTACTTC. Protein: CASSVASGGAQNIQYF.

This clonotype was recorded at least ten times. The rearrangement links TRBV10-2 to TRBJ2-7; 8 bases match TRBD1. In germline, CDR1 is WSHSY, CDR2 SAAADI. This CDR3 has 14 amino acids. V dropped 6 bases and J dropped 0; count of bases not matched to a gene: 4. The CDR3 spells CASRVQGDSYEQYF. CDR3 nucleotides: TGCGCCAGCAGGGTACAGGGGGACTCCTACGAGCAGTACTTC.

The gene calls are TRBV13 and TRBJ2-1; 11 bases line up with TRBD2. The CDR3 is made up of 17 amino acids. With V trimmed by 5 bases and J by 4 bases, 10 bases remained unmatched. From germline, CDR1 is PRHDT and CDR2 FYEKMQ (reference sequence). The CDR3 loop is CASSAELAGDHYNEQFF. Written as DNA, the CDR3 is TGTGCCAGCAGCGCCGAACTAGCGGGGGACCATTACAATGAGCAGTTCTTC.

This clonotype has just a few counts. The chain is built from TRBV20-1 and TRBJ2-7; D possibly matches TRBD1 or TRBD2 (5 bases each). The CDR3 is 15 amino acids. The V and J ends lost 6 bases and 0 bases respectively, with 18 bases between them. Germline lookup yields CDR1 DFQATT and CDR2 SNEGSKA (reference sequence). The CDR3 loop reads CSATSRDESSYEQYF. As DNA, the CDR3 is TGCAGTGCAACGTCCCGGGACGAGAGCTCCTACGAGCAGTACTTC.